The next 24 T cell receptor beta chains were all read from a single sample in a study of blood T cells in healthy people across ages. Through a sample-barcoded 5' primer and a J-beta primer mix, a second PCR was run for roughly 6 to 12 cycles. TCRdb re-derived calls from the 5' RACE reads in MiXCR, one entry per CDR3 protein. Among approximately 1.5 million distinct CDR3 sequences listed, 30% to 40% were seen once. Sequenced input: blood. These receptors all come from a woman aged 25 to 39 in good health.

The genes are TRBV19 and TRBJ2-1; D may be TRBD2 (6 bases). Germline V gene data show CDR1 as LNHDA and CDR2 as SQIVND (reference sequence). The V and J ends lost 3 bases and 5 bases respectively, with 8 bases between them. This CDR3 has 13 residues. This CDR3 reads CASSMDYHNEQFF. The CDR3, as DNA: TGTGCCAGTAGTATGGACTACCACAATGAGCAGTTCTTC.

This chain connects TRBV4-2 to TRBJ1-4, with a weak D call TRBD1 (5 bases). Between the trimmed V and J ends, which lost 8 bases and 5 bases, there was a span of 9 bases. The CDR3 is 12 residues long. Germline V gene data show CDR1 as LGHNA and CDR2 as YNFKEQ. The CDR3 nucleotides read TGTGCCAGCGGGCAGGGCAATGAAAAACTGTTTTTT. Its translation is CASGQGNEKLFF.

The chain couples TRBV28 to TRBJ2-1, with D perhaps matching TRBD2 (6 bases). The CDR3 has 16 amino acids. With 2 bases removed from V and 7 bases from J, the gap between germline ends came to 18 bases. The germline gives CDR1 MDHEN, CDR2 SYDVKM. CDR3 amino acids: CASSLTGGGVGNEQFF. The CDR3 region has the DNA TGTGCCAGCAGTTTAACGGGCGGAGGGGTGGGGAATGAGCAGTTCTTC.

The genes are TRBV4-1 and TRBJ1-2, with D hard to call. The CDR3 runs 15 residues. Germline V gene sequence: CDR1 MGHRA, CDR2 YSYEKL. V lost 0 bases, J lost 2 bases, and 10 bases lay in between. Here the CDR3 DNA reads TGCGCCAGCAGCCAAGAAGATCGGTCCAACTATGGCTACACCTTC. Protein sequence: CASSQEDRSNYGYTF.

The chain joins TRBV4-1 to TRBJ1-5; tentatively, D is TRBD1 (5 bases). Trimming took off 4 bases at V and 5 bases at J, with 12 bases between the two ends. The germline gives CDR1 MGHRA, CDR2 YSYEKL. This CDR3 is built from 14 residues. In DNA, the CDR3 is TGCGCCAGCAGCCTACCAGGAGGGGATCAGCCCCAGCATTTT. Encoded protein: CASSLPGGDQPQHF.

This clonotype was seen repeatedly, ten times or more. The chain is built from TRBV29-1 and TRBJ2-3; D ambiguous. The germline CDR1 and CDR2 sequences are SQVTM and ANQGSEA. The CDR3 extends over 11 amino acids. V was pared by 6 bases and J by 4 bases, with 8 bases between. Here the CDR3 DNA reads TGCAGCGTGGGCGACCCAGATACGCAGTATTTT. The encoded protein is CSVGDPDTQYF.

This clonotype was counted a single time. This CDR3 is CASSLHPGQGSKENRHTEAFF. The CDR3 region has the DNA TGTGCCAGCAGCTTACACCCGGGACAGGGGTCCAAGGAGAATCGACACACTGAAGCTTTCTTT. The chain links TRBV11-2 to TRBJ1-1; 10 bases map to TRBD1. The germline V gene has CDR1 SGHAT and CDR2 FQNNGV. The CDR3 has 21 amino acids. V lost 2 bases to trimming and J lost 3 bases; unmatched junction nucleotides: 21.

This clonotype was counted between two and nine times. V usage is TRBV7-2 and J usage is TRBJ1-5; the D gene is possibly TRBD1 (5 bases). Germline CDR1 is SGHTA and CDR2 is FQGNSA. This CDR3 region has 14 residues. The ends were cut back, 3 bases at V and 9 bases at J, with 15 bases in the middle. As DNA, the CDR3 is TGTGCCAGCAGCTTCGGGACTCATCCGGGGCCCCAGCATTTT. Translation: CASSFGTHPGPQHF.

V gene TRBV14 combines with J gene TRBJ2-7; 10 bases are shared with TRBD2. Germline-derived CDR1 and CDR2 are SGHDN and FVKESK. The trim removed 1 base at V and 5 bases at J, leaving 5 bases unmatched. This CDR3 is built from 15 residues. CDR3 sequence: CASSQGKLAGDEQYF. The CDR3 coding sequence is TGTGCCAGCAGCCAAGGGAAGCTAGCGGGGGACGAGCAGTACTTC.

This clonotype was observed a few times. V gene TRBV9 combines with J gene TRBJ2-5; 10 nucleotides line up with TRBD2. The CDR3 extends over 17 amino acids. Germline V lookup: CDR1 SGDLS, CDR2 YYNGEE. J gave up 3 bases and V 0 bases, and 8 bases lay outside the gene matches. As DNA, the CDR3 is TGTGCCAGCAGCGTAGGCAGCGGGGGGGCCTTGGAAGAGACCCAGTACTTC. Translating gives CASSVGSGGALEETQYF.

The chain joins TRBV9 to TRBJ2-3; D is undetermined. The V end was cut by 0 bases, the J end by 9 bases, with 8 bases between. CDR3 size: 12 residues. Per the germline V gene, CDR1 is SGDLS and CDR2 is YYNGEE. The CDR3 bases are TGTGCCAGCAGCGTAGATCTAGGGACGCAGTATTTT. Translating it yields CASSVDLGTQYF.

The gene calls are TRBV28 and TRBJ2-5, with 11 nucleotides matching TRBD2. The length of the CDR3 is 17 residues. V lost 5 bases and J lost 5; bases outside the gene matches: 13. CDR1 is MDHEN, CDR2 SYDVKM, per germline. CDR3 region: CASSPPTSGSRRETQYF. Written as DNA, the CDR3 is TGTGCCAGCAGTCCACCAACTAGCGGGAGTCGCCGGGAGACCCAGTACTTC.

This chain uses TRBV6-1 with TRBJ1-5; D call uncertain. The germline V gene encodes CDR1 MNHNS and CDR2 SASEGT. V was clipped by 2 bases and J by 4 bases, with 18 bases between them. CDR3 length: 17 amino acids. In DNA, the CDR3 is TGTGCCAGCAGTGAAAATCCGGCTCCTACATCTAATCAGCCCCAGCATTTT. This sequence encodes CASSENPAPTSNQPQHF.

As regards this clonotype: One end of the junction does not line up with germline, which may come from a read error. The rearrangement links TRBV5-5 to TRBJ1-5; TRBD1 aligns across 7 bases. This CDR3 is 14 amino acids long. The germline CDR1 and CDR2 sequences are SGHKS and YYEKEE (reference sequence). The CDR3 sequence: CAGSLDRVGQPQHF. CDR3 bases: TGTGCCGGCAGCTTAGACAGGGTGGGGCAGCCCCAGCATTTT. Full variable domain (outside the CDR3, taken from reference TRBV5-5 and TRBJ1-5): DAGVTQSPTHLIKTRGQQVTLRCSPISGHKSVSWYQQVLGQGPQFIFQYYEKEERGRGNFPDRFSARQFPNYSSELNVNALLLGDSALYLCAGSLDRVGQPQHFGDGTRLSIL.

This clonotype was observed a few times. The rearrangement uses TRBV9 and TRBJ2-2; 12 nucleotides match TRBD2. V shed 2 bases and J 0 bases; nucleotides not matched to a gene: 2. The CDR3 is made up of 17 amino acids. The germline gives CDR1 SGDLS, CDR2 YYNGEE. Here the CDR3 DNA reads TGTGCCAGCAGCGTCGCTAGCGGGGGGGCGAACACCGGGGAGCTGTTTTTT. Translation gives CASSVASGGANTGELFF.

V gene TRBV6-2 or TRBV6-3 combines with J gene TRBJ2-3; 8 nucleotides match TRBD1. There are 15 residues in the CDR3. Germline V gives CDR1 MNHEY, CDR2 SVGEGT. V shed 6 bases, J shed 0 bases, and the junction held 5 bases outside the gene matches. The CDR3 DNA is TGTGCCAGCAGCCGCCGGACAGGGAGCACAGATACGCAGTATTTT. Translation: CASSRRTGSTDTQYF.

In this sample, this clonotype turned up many times. This chain uses TRBV7-9 with TRBJ2-6; no clear D gene. This CDR3 is built from 15 residues. CDR1 and CDR2 (germline): SEHNR, FQNEAQ (reference sequence). V was pared by 5 bases and J by 2 bases, with 10 bases between. The DNA of the CDR3 is TGTGCCAGCAGCACAACACGCGCTGGGGCCAACGTCCTGACTTTC. Translated, it gives CASSTTRAGANVLTF. Together with reference TRBV7-9 and TRBJ2-6, the CDR3 gives the full variable domain: DTGVSQNPRHKITKRGQNVTFRCDPISEHNRLYWYRQTLGQGPEFLTYFQNEAQLEKSRLLSDRFSAERPKGSFSTLEIQRTEQGDSAMYLCASSTTRAGANVLTFGAGSRLTVL.

The V call is TRBV5-1, the J call TRBJ2-1, with D unresolved. The DNA end is a closer match to TRBJ2-7, so the J assignment may be wrong. Per germline, CDR1 SGHRS and CDR2 YFSETQ. The CDR3 covers 17 residues. CDR3 nucleotides: TGCGCCAGCAGCTTGGGGTACGGGTCCTTCTCCTACAATGAGCAGTACTTC. Amino acids: CASSLGYGSFSYNEQYF.

This clonotype was recorded many times. V and J are TRBV4-1 and TRBJ2-7; 11 nucleotides agree with TRBD2. Germline-derived CDR1 and CDR2 are MGHRA and YSYEKL. The ends lost 0 bases at V and 4 bases at J; junction bases unmatched: 8. The CDR3 totals 17 residues. CDR3 DNA: TGCGCCAGCAGCCAAGAATTAGCGGGGGGGAAACCGTACGAGCAGTACTTC. Residues: CASSQELAGGKPYEQYF.

A remark on this clonotype: The junction departs from the called germline gene at one end, perhaps through a read error. The chain couples TRBV6-1 to TRBJ2-3, with D possibly TRBD2 on 6 matching bases. Germline V gives CDR1 MNHNS, CDR2 SASEGT. This CDR3 has 13 amino acids. CDR3 DNA sequence: TGTGTCAGCTTCCGGGGGTACACAGATACGCAGTATTTT. It specifies CVSFRGYTDTQYF.

V usage is TRBV6-5 and J usage is TRBJ1-2, with TRBD1 matching over 7 bases. Germline V gene lookup returns CDR1 MNHEY and CDR2 SVGAGI. This CDR3 has 15 residues. The V segment lost 0 bases and the J segment 7 bases; nucleotides outside the gene matches: 8. In DNA, the CDR3 is TGTGCCAGCAGTTACTCCCCAGGGGGTGAGGGTGGCTACACCTTC. This encodes CASSYSPGGEGGYTF.

The chain recombines TRBV10-1 with TRBJ2-7; no reliable D call. There are 14 residues in the CDR3. The germline V gene encodes CDR1 WNHNN and CDR2 SYGVQD (reference sequence). V lost 4 bases and J 0 bases, leaving 10 bases between the germline ends. The CDR3 region is CASSAAPSSYEQYF. The CDR3 DNA reads as TGCGCCAGCAGTGCAGCACCGAGCTCCTACGAGCAGTACTTC.

This chain joins TRBV19 and TRBJ2-3, with TRBD1 identical over 9 bases. Losses at the gene ends were 6 bases for V and 5 bases for J; bases not matched to a gene: 15. Germline V gives CDR1 LNHDA, CDR2 SQIVND (reference sequence). The CDR3 sequence is 17 residues long. DNA for the CDR3: TGTGCCAGTAGCCGAGACACAGGGGGCACCTTCGGAGATACGCAGTATTTT. The encoded protein is CASSRDTGGTFGDTQYF.

This clonotype was picked up a small number of times. The gene calls are TRBV7-3 and TRBJ2-5, with a weak D call TRBD2 (7 bases). From germline, CDR1 is SGHTA and CDR2 FQGTGA. The CDR3 runs to 16 residues. The germline V and J ends were trimmed by 0 bases and 4 bases, with 15 bases remaining between them. DNA of the CDR3: TGTGCCAGCAGCTTAACAGGGAGGGGGTTTTCAGAGACCCAGTACTTC. Its translation: CASSLTGRGFSETQYF.